The clone carrying this T cell receptor (beta chain) was recorded a few times. Other DNA sequences in this sample translate to the same CDR3. CDR1 is LNHDA and CDR2 is SQIVND in the germline V gene (reference sequence). The length of the CDR3 is 15 residues. Trimming took 2 bases from V and 6 from J; bases not matched to a gene: 2. This entry belongs to a study of blood T cell repertoires in COVID-19. Across the whole study: Specimens from acute and convalescent COVID-19 originated in the United States, Italy and Spain. PBMCs, B-cell-depleted T cells, or T cells provided the cDNA or gDNA that made up the material.

Source study methods: Cell counts per sample came from amplifying reference gene primers. Assay used: immunoSEQ multiplex PCR; TCRdb lists only in-frame clones, some missing. D and trimming were read from the DNA, whereas the V and J calls and clone size are those reported in that table. This table has about 200,000 clones, 86% appearing once. This chain uses TRBV19 with TRBJ2-1; 12 bases line up with TRBD2. The sequence derives from a woman in her 70s with acute or convalescent COVID-19. Sample: peripheral blood. The CDR3 loop is CASSILAGGGNEQFF. The CDR3 DNA is TGTGCCAGTAGTATACTAGCGGGAGGGGGCAATGAGCAGTTCTTC. Variable domain in full (rest from reference TRBV19 and TRBJ2-1): DGGITQSPKYLFRKEGQNVTLSCEQNLNHDAMYWYRQDPGQGLRLIYYSQIVNDFQKGDIAEGYSVSREKKESFPLTVTSAQKNPTAFYLCASSILAGGGNEQFFGPGTRLTVL.